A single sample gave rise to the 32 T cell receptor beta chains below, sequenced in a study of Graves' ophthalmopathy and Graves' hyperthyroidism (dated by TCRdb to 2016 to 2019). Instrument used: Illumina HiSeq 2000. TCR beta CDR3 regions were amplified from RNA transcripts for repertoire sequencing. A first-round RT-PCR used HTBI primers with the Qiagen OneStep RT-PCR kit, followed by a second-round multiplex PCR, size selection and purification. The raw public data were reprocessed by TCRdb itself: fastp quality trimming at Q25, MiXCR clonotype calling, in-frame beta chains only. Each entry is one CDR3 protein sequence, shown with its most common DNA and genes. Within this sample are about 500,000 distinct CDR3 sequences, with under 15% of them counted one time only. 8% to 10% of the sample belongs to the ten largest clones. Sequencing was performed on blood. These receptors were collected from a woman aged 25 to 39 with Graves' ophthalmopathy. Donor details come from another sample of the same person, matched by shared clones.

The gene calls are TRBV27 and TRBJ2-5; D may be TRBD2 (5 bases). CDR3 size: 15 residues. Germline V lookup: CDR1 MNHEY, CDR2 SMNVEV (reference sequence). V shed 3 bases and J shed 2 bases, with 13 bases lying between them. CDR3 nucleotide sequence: TGTGCCAGCAGTTTTGTGGCGGGTTATCAAGAGACCCAGTACTTC. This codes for CASSFVAGYQETQYF.

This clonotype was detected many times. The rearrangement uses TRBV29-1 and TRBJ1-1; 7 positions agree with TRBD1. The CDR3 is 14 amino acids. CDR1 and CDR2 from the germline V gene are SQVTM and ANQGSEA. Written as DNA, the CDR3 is TGCACCATTCACCCCGGGACAGCTAACACTGAAGCTTTCTTT. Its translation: CTIHPGTANTEAFF.

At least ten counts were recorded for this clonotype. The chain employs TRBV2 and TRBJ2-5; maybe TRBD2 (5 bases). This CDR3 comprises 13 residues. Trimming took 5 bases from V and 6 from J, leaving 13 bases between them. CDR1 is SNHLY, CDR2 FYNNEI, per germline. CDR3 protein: CASSITEGKTQYF. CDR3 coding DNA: TGTGCCAGCAGTATAACAGAGGGAAAGACCCAGTACTTC.

CDR3 in amino acids: CAWTRAFSYEQYF. CDR3 sequence (DNA): TGTGCCTGGACCAGGGCTTTTTCCTACGAGCAGTACTTC. The chain joins TRBV30 to TRBJ2-7; D possibly corresponds to TRBD1 (5 bases). V was cut by 4 bases and J by 1 base, with 11 bases left in between. Germline values: CDR1 GTSNPN, CDR2 SVGIG (reference sequence). This CDR3 contains 13 residues. The variable domain in full, completed from reference TRBV30 and TRBJ2-7, reads SQTIHQWPATLVQPVGSPLSLECTVEGTSNPNLYWYRQAAGRGLQLLFYSVGIGQISSEVPQNLSASRPQDRQFILSSKKLLLSDSGFYLCAWTRAFSYEQYFGPGTRLTVT.

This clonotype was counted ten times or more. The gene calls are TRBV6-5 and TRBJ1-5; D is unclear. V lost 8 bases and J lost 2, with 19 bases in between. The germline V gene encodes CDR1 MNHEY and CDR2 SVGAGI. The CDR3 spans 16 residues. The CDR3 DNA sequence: TGTGCCAGCCTTACTACTAAGTCGAAGGGCAATCAGCCCCAGCATTTT. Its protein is CASLTTKSKGNQPQHF.

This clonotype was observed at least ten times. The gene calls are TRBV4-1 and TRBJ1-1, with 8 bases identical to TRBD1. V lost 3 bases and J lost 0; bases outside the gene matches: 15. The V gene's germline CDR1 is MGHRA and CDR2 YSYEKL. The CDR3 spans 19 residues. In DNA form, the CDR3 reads TGCGCCAGCAGCCACCAACCGCAGGGGGCCTGGAACATGAACACTGAAGCTTTCTTT. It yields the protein CASSHQPQGAWNMNTEAFF.

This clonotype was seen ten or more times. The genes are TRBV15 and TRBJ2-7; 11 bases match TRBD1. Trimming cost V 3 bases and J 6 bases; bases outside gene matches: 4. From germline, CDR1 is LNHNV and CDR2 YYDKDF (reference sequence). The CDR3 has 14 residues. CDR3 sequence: CATSSPDRGREQYF. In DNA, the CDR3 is TGTGCCACCAGCAGCCCGGACAGGGGGCGCGAGCAGTACTTC.

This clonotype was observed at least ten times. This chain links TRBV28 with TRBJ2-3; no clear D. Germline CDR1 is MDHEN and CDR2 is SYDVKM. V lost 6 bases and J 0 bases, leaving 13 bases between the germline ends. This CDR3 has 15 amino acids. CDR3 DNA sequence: TGTGCCAGCAGCCCAGTAGGGTATAGCACAGATACGCAGTATTTT. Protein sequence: CASSPVGYSTDTQYF. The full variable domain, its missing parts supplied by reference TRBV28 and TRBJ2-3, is DVKVTQSSRYLVKRTGEKVFLECVQDMDHENMFWYRQDPGLGLRLIYFSYDVKMKEKGDIPEGYSVSREKKERFSLILESASTNQTSMYLCASSPVGYSTDTQYFGPGTRLTVL.

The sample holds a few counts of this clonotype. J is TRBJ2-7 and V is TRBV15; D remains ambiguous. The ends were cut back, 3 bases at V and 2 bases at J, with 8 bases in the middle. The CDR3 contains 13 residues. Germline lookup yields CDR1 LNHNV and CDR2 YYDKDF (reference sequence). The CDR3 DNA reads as TGTGCCACCAGCAGTAACCGCCCCTACGAGCAGTACTTC. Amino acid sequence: CATSSNRPYEQYF.

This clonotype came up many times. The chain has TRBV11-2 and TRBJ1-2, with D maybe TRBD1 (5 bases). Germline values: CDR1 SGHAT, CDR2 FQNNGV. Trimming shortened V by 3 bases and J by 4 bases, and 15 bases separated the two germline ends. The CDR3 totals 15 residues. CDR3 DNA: TGTGCCAGCAGCTTCCCAGGGTCGGCCGCCTATGGCTACACCTTC. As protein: CASSFPGSAAYGYTF. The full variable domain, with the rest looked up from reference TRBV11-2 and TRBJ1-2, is EAGVAQSPRYKIIEKRQSVAFWCNPISGHATLYWYQQILGQGPKLLIQFQNNGVVDDSQLPKDRFSAERLKGVDSTLKIQPAKLEDSAVYLCASSFPGSAAYGYTFGSGTRLTVV.

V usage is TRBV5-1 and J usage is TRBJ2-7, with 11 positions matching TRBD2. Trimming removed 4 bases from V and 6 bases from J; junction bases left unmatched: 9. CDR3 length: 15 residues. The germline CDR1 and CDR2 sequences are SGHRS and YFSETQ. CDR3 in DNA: TGCGCCAGCAGCCCCGTAGCGGGAGGGCCGGGCGAGCAGTACTTC. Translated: CASSPVAGGPGEQYF.

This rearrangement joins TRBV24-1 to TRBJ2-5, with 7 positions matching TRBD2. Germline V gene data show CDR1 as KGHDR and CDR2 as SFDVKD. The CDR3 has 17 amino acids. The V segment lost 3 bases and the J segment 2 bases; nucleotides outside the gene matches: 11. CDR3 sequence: CATSDNPTQREQETQYF. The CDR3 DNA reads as TGTGCCACCAGTGATAACCCGACCCAGCGGGAACAAGAGACCCAGTACTTC.

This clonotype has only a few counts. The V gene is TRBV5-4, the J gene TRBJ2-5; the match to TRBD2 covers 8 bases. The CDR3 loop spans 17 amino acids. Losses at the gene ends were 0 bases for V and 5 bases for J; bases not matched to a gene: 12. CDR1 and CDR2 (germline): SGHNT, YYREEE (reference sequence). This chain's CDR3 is CASSLGFQREMMETQYF. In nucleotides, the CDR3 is TGTGCCAGCAGCTTGGGATTTCAGCGGGAGATGATGGAGACCCAGTACTTC.

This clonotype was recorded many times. This CDR3 reads CASSRTNTGELFF. CDR3 sequence (DNA): TGTGCCAGCAGTCGGACGAACACCGGGGAGCTGTTTTTT. The chain has TRBV6-1 and TRBJ2-2; D is ambiguous. The CDR3 covers 13 residues. CDR1 is MNHNS and CDR2 is SASEGT in the germline V gene. V shed 5 bases and J shed 0 bases, with 4 bases lying between them.

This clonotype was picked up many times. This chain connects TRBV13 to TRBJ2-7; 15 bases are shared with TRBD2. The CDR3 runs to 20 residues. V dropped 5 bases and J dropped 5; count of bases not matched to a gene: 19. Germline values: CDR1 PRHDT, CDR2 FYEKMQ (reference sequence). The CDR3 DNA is TGTGCCAGCAGCCCCGGACTAGCGGGAGGGCCATGGGTTGTTCGAGACGAGCAGTACTTC. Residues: CASSPGLAGGPWVVRDEQYF.

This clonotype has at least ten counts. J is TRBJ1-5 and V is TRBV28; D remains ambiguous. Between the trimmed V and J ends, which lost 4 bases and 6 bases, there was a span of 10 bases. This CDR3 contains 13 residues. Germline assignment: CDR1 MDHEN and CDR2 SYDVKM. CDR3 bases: TGTGCCAGCAGTTCCGACCGACTTCAGCCCCAGCATTTT. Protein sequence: CASSSDRLQPQHF. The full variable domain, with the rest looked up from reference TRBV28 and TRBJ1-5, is DVKVTQSSRYLVKRTGEKVFLECVQDMDHENMFWYRQDPGLGLRLIYFSYDVKMKEKGDIPEGYSVSREKKERFSLILESASTNQTSMYLCASSSDRLQPQHFGDGTRLSIL.

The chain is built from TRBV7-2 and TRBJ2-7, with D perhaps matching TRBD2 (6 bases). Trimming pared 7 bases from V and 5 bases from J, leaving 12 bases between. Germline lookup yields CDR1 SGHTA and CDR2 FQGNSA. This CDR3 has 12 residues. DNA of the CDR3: TGTGCCAGCACGGGACTCATCAACGAGCAGTACTTC. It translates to CASTGLINEQYF. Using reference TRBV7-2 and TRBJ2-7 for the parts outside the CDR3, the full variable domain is GAGVSQSPSNKVTEKGKDVELRCDPISGHTALYWYRQSLGQGLEFLIYFQGNSAPDKSGLPSDRFSAERTGGSVSTLTIQRTQQEDSAVYLCASTGLINEQYFGPGTRLTVT.

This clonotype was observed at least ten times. The CDR3 sequence is CASSYRPREAFF. The CDR3 DNA sequence: TGTGCCAGCAGTTACCGTCCAAGAGAAGCTTTCTTT. The chain carries TRBV6-5 and TRBJ1-1; D remains ambiguous. V was pared by 2 bases and J by 8 bases, with 9 bases between. Germline assignment: CDR1 MNHEY and CDR2 SVGAGI. This CDR3 has 12 residues.

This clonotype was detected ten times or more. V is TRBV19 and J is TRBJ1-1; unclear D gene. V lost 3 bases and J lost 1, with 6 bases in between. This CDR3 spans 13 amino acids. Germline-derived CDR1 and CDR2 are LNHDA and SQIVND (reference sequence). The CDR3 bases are TGTGCCAGTAGTATCGTAGAGAACACTGAAGCTTTCTTT. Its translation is CASSIVENTEAFF.

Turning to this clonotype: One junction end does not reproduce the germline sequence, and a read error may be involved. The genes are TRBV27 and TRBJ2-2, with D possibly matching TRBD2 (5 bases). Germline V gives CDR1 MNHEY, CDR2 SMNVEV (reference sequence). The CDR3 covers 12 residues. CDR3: CASSSDTGELCF. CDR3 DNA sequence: TGTGCCAGCAGTTCAGACACCGGGGAGCTGTGTTTT.

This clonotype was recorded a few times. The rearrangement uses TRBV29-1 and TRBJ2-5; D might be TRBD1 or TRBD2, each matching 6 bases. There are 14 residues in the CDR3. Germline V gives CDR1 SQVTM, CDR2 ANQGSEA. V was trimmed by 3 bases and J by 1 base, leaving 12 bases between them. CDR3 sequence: CSVDGGLTQETQYF. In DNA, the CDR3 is TGCAGCGTTGACGGGGGCCTTACCCAAGAGACCCAGTACTTC.

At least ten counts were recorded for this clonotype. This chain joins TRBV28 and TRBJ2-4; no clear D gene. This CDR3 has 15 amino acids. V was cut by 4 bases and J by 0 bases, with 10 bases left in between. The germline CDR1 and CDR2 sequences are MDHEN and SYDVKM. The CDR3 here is CASSWAEIAKNIQYF. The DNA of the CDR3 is TGTGCCAGCAGTTGGGCCGAGATAGCCAAAAACATTCAGTACTTC. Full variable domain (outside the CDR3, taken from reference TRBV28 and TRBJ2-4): DVKVTQSSRYLVKRTGEKVFLECVQDMDHENMFWYRQDPGLGLRLIYFSYDVKMKEKGDIPEGYSVSREKKERFSLILESASTNQTSMYLCASSWAEIAKNIQYFGAGTRLSVL.

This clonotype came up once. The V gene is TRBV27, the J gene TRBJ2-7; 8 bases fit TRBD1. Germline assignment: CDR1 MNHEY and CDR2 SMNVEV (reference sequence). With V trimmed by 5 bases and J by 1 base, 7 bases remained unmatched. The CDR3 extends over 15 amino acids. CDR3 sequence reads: CASSRTGRGSYEQYF. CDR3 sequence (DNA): TGTGCCAGCAGTCGGACAGGGAGAGGGTCCTACGAGCAGTACTTC.

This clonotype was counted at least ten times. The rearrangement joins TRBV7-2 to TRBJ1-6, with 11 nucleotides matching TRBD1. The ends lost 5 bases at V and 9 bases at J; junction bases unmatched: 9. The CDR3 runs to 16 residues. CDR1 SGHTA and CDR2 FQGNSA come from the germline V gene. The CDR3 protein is CASSHPGGTGGSPLHF. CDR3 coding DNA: TGTGCCAGCAGCCACCCCGGGGGGACAGGGGGTTCACCCCTCCACTTT.

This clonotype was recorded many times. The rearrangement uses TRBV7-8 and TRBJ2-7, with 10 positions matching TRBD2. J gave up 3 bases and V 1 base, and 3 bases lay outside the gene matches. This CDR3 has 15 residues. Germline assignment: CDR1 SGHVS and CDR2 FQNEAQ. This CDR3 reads CASSLEAGGLYEQYF. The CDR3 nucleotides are TGTGCCAGCAGCTTAGAAGCGGGGGGGCTCTACGAGCAGTACTTC. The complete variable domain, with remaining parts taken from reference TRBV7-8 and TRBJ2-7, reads GAGVSQSPRYKVAKRGQDVALRCDPISGHVSLFWYQQALGQGPEFLTYFQNEAQLDKSGLPSDRFFAERPEGSVSTLKIQRTQQEDSAVYLCASSLEAGGLYEQYFGPGTRLTVT.

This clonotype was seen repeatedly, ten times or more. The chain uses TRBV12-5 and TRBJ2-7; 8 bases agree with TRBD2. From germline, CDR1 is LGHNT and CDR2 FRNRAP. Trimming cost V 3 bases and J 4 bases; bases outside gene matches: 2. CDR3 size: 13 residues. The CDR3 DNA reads TGTGCTAGTGGTTTCGCTAGCGGGTACGAGCAGTACTTC. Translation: CASGFASGYEQYF.

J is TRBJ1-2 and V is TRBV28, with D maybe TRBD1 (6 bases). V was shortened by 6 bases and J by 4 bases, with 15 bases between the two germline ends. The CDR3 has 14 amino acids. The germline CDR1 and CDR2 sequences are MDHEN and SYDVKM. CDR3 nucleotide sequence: TGTGCCAGCAGCAGGACAGCGAGGCTCTATGGCTACACCTTC. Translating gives CASSRTARLYGYTF.

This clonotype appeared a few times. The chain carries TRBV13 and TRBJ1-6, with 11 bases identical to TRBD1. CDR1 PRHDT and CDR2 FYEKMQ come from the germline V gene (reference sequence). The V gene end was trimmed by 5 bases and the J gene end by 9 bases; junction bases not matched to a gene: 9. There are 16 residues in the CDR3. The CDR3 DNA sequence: TGTGCCAGCAGCCTAAACCCGGGGACAGGGGGTTCACCCCTCCACTTT. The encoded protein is CASSLNPGTGGSPLHF.

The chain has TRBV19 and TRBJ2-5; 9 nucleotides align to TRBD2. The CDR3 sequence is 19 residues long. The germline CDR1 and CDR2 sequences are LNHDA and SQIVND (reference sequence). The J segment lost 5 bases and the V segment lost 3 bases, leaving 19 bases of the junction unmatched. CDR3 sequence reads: CASSIVGTGTRSGGETQYF. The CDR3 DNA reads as TGTGCCAGTAGTATTGTTGGAACCGGGACTAGGAGCGGGGGGGAGACCCAGTACTTC.

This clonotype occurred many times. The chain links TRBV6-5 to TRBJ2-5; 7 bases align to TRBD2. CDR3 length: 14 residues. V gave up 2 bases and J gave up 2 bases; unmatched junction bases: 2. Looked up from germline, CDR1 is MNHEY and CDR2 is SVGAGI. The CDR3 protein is CASSYERGQETQYF. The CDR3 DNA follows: TGTGCCAGCAGTTACGAGCGGGGACAAGAGACCCAGTACTTC.

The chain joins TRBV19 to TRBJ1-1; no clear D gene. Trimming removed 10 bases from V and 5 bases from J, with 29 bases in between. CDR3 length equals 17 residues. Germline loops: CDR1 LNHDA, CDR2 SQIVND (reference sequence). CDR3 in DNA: TGTGCCACCAGAAACCCCCCGCAGGCCCTATCGGGGACTGAAGCTTTCTTT. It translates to CATRNPPQALSGTEAFF.

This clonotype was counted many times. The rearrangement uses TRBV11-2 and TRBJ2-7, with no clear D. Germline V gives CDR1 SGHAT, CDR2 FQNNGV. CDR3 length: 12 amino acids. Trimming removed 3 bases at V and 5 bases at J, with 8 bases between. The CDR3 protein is CASSLRLHEQYF. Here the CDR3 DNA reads TGTGCCAGCAGCTTGAGACTGCACGAGCAGTACTTC.